The 11 T cell receptor beta chains given below trace back to one sample, sequenced in a study of blood T cell repertoires in COVID-19. Produced via immunoSEQ multiplex PCR; TCRdb's table is partial and in-frame only. The sample lists 250,000 to 300,000 clones; 91% were seen once. Specimen: PBMCs or T cells enriched from blood (not recorded which). The receptors derive from a human donor in a cohort exposed to, infected with or recovered from COVID-19 (not recorded which). The donor label of this sample is uncertain.

The V gene is TRBV7-2, the J gene TRBJ1-1; possibly TRBD1 for D (6 bases). Trimming removed 5 bases at V and 1 base at J, with 17 bases between. This CDR3 region has 16 residues. CDR1 and CDR2 (germline): SGHTA, FQGNSA. CDR3 DNA sequence: TGTGCCAGCAGCCTTGGAAAGTGGACAGCGAACACTGAAGCTTTCTTT. Its translation: CASSLGKWTANTEAFF.

This sequence joins TRBV10-3 and TRBJ1-3; a weak D match, TRBD1 (5 bases). CDR3 length equals 14 residues. V was trimmed by 2 bases and J by 4 bases, leaving 9 bases between them. CDR1 ENHRY and CDR2 SYGVKD come from the germline V gene. The CDR3 loop reads CAISEAGRGNTIYF. The CDR3 nucleotides read TGTGCCATCAGTGAGGCAGGGCGCGGAAACACCATATATTTT.

This chain connects TRBV18 to TRBJ2-5; D is perhaps TRBD1 (6 bases). This CDR3 is built from 13 residues. Germline assignment: CDR1 KGHSH and CDR2 LQKENI. Trimming pared 6 bases from V and 5 bases from J, leaving 13 bases between. CDR3 region: CASSPQGSETQYF. DNA of the CDR3: TGTGCCAGCTCGCCTCAGGGGAGTGAGACCCAGTACTTC.

V and J are TRBV30 and TRBJ1-5; 9 bases line up with TRBD1. This CDR3 spans 15 amino acids. V dropped 3 bases and J dropped 9; count of bases not matched to a gene: 12. Germline CDR1 is GTSNPN and CDR2 is SVGIG (reference sequence). CDR3 sequence: CAWSRGGQGYRPQHF. DNA for the CDR3: TGTGCCTGGAGCCGAGGGGGACAGGGCTATCGGCCCCAGCATTTT.

The rearrangement links TRBV27 to TRBJ1-2; the D gene is possibly TRBD1 (6 bases). The CDR3 extends over 16 amino acids. V lost 3 bases and J 6 bases, leaving 20 bases between the germline ends. Germline values: CDR1 MNHEY, CDR2 SMNVEV (reference sequence). The CDR3 is CASSLQGKPLSHGYTF. The CDR3 nucleotides are TGTGCCAGCAGTTTGCAGGGGAAACCGCTGTCTCATGGCTACACCTTC.

The CDR3: CAIGGQGANTGELFF. In DNA, the CDR3 is TGTGCCATCGGGGGACAGGGTGCGAACACCGGGGAGCTGTTTTTT. This chain connects TRBV10-3 to TRBJ2-2; 9 bases fit TRBD1. The CDR3 covers 15 residues. Germline values: CDR1 ENHRY, CDR2 SYGVKD. The junction had 4 bases not matched to a gene; V was cut back by 8 bases and J by 0 bases.

The chain is built from TRBV19 and TRBJ2-7, with 9 bases fitting TRBD1. Germline V gives CDR1 LNHDA, CDR2 SQIVND (reference sequence). CDR3 length: 14 residues. V lost 10 bases, J lost 1 base, and 8 bases stayed unmatched. CDR3 coding DNA: TGTGCCACCACGACAGGGGGTGGATCCTACGAGCAGTACTTC. Translated: CATTTGGGSYEQYF.

The chain joins TRBV11-2 to TRBJ2-7; no firm D call. CDR3 length equals 13 residues. In germline, CDR1 is SGHAT, CDR2 FQNNGV. Trimming pared 5 bases from V and 4 bases from J, leaving 12 bases between. The CDR3 DNA follows: TGTGCCAGCAGCCTTTCCTTTACTTACGAGCAGTACTTC. Its protein is CASSLSFTYEQYF.

The chain is built from TRBV7-9 and TRBJ2-1; 8 nucleotides align to TRBD2. The ends lost 1 base at V and 5 bases at J; junction bases unmatched: 13. The CDR3 has 18 amino acids. Germline V lookup: CDR1 SEHNR, CDR2 FQNEAQ (reference sequence). CDR3 residues: CASSLVRPAGTRHNEQFF. In nucleotides, the CDR3 is TGTGCCAGCAGCTTAGTCCGGCCTGCCGGGACTAGACACAATGAGCAGTTCTTC.

This clone has only a few counts. The chain links TRBV9 to TRBJ2-5, with 8 bases that match TRBD1. J gave up 5 bases and V 5 bases, and 5 bases lay outside the gene matches. Germline V CDR1 and CDR2: SGDLS, YYNGEE. The CDR3 is 13 residues long. The CDR3 nucleotides are TGTGCCAGCAGTAAGGACAGGGACGAGACCCAGTACTTC. This codes for CASSKDRDETQYF.

The V gene is TRBV27, the J gene TRBJ2-1; 10 nucleotides match TRBD1. Trimming at V came to 2 bases and at J to 4 bases, leaving 2 bases not matched to a gene. Germline-derived CDR1 and CDR2 are MNHEY and SMNVEV (reference sequence). This CDR3 is built from 15 residues. CDR3 sequence: CASSLVGQGYNEQFF. CDR3 in DNA: TGTGCCAGCAGTTTAGTGGGACAGGGGTACAATGAGCAGTTCTTC.